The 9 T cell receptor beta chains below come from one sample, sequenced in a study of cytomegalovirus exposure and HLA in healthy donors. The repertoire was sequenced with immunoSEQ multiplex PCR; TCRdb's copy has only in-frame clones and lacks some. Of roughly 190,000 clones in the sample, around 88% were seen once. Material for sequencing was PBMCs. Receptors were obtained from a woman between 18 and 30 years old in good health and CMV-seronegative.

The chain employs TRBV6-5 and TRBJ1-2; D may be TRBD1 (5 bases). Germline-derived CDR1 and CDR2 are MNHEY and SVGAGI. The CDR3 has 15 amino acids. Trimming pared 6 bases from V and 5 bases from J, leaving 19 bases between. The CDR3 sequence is CASSDTGTGGYGYTF. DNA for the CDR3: TGTGCCAGCAGCGATACCGGGACGGGAGGGTATGGCTACACCTTC.

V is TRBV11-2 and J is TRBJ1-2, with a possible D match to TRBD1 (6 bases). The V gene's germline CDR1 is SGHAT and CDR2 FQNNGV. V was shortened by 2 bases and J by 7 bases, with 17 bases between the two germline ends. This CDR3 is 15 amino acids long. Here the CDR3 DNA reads TGTGCCAGCAGCTTATTTCAGGCAGGGGCGGGTGGCTACACCTTC. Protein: CASSLFQAGAGGYTF.

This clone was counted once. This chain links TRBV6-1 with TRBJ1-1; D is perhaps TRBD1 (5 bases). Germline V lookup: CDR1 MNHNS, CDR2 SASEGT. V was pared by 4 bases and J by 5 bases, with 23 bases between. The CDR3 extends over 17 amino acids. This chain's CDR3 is CASSGIYTEGRWTEAFF. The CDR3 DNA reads TGTGCCAGCAGTGGTATATATACGGAGGGGCGGTGGACTGAAGCTTTCTTT.

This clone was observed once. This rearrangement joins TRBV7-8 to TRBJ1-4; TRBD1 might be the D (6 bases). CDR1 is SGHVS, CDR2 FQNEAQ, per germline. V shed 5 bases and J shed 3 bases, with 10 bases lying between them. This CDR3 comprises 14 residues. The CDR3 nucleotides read TGTGCCAGCAGCGTACAGGGCCCTAATGAAAAACTGTTTTTT. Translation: CASSVQGPNEKLFF.

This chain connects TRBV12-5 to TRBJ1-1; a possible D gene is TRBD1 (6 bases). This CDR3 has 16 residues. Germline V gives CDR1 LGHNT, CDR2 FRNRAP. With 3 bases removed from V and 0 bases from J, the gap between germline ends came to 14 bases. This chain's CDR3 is CASGFSVGAVNTEAFF. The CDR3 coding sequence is TGTGCTAGTGGTTTTTCTGTGGGGGCCGTGAACACTGAAGCTTTCTTT.

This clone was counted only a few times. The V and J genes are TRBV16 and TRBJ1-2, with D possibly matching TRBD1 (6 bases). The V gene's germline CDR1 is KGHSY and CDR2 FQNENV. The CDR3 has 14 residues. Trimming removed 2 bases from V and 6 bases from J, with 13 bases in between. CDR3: CASSQMTGWHGYTF. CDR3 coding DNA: TGTGCCAGCAGCCAAATGACAGGCTGGCATGGCTACACCTTC.

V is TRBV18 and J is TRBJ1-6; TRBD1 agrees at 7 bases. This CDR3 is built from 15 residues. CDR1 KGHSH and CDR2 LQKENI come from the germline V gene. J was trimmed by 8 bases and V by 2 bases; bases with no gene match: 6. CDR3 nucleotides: TGTGCCAGCTCACCAGGGACAGATCTATATTCACCCCTCCACTTT. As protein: CASSPGTDLYSPLHF.

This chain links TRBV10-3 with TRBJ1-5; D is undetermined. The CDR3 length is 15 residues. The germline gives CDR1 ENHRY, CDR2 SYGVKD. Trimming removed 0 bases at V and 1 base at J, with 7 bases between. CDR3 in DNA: TGTGCCATCAGTGAGTCGATTCAGAGCAATCAGCCCCAGCATTTT. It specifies CAISESIQSNQPQHF.

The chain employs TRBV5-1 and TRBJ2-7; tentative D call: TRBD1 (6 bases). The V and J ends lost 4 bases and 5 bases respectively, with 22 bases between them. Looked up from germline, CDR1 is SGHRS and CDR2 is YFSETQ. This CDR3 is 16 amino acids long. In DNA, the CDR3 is TGCGCCAGCAGCCCTCCTCTGGCCAGGGGCACGCACGAGCAGTACTTC. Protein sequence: CASSPPLARGTHEQYF.